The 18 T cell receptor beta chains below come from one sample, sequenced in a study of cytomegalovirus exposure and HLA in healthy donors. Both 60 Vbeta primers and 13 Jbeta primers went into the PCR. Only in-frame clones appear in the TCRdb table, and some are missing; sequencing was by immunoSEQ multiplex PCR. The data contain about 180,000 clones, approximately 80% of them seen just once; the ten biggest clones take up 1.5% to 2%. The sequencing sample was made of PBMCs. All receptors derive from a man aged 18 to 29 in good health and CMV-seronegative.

Written as DNA, the CDR3 is TGTGCCAGCAGCACTCAGCGGGGGGCTACCGGGGAGCTGTTTTTT. It specifies CASSTQRGATGELFF. The V and J genes are TRBV7-3 and TRBJ2-2, with TRBD2 matching over 9 bases. CDR1 and CDR2 (germline): SGHTA, FQGTGA. The CDR3 spans 15 residues. Trimming cost V 5 bases and J 5 bases; bases outside gene matches: 6.

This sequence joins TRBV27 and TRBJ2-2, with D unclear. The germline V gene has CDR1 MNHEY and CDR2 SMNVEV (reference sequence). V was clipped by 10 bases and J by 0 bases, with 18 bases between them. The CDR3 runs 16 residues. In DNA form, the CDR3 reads TGTGCCACCCCAACATCCCTCATCCCGAACACCGGGGAGCTGTTTTTT. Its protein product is CATPTSLIPNTGELFF.

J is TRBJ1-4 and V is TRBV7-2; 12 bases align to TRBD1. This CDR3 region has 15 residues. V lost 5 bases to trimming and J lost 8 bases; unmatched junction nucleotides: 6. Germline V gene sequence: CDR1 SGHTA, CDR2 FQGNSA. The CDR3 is CASSIRDRGLEKLFF. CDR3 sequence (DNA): TGTGCCAGCAGCATCCGGGACAGGGGGCTAGAAAAACTGTTTTTT.

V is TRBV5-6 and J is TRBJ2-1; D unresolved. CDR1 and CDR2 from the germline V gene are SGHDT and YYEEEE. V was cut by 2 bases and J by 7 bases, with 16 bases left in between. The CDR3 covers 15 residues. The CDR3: CASSLDLVLSNEQFF. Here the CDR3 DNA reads TGTGCCAGCAGCTTAGATTTGGTACTTTCGAATGAGCAGTTCTTC.

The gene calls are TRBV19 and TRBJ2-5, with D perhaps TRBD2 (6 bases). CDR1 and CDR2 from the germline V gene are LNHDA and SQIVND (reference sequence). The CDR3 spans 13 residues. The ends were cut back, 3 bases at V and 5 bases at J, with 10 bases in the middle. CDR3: CASSIRRVETQYF. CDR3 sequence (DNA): TGTGCCAGTAGTATTCGGAGGGTTGAGACCCAGTACTTC.

CDR3 DNA: TGTGCCAGTACTCCTGACAGCAGCTTGAACACTGAAGCTTTCTTT. Residues: CASTPDSSLNTEAFF. The V and J genes are TRBV19 and TRBJ1-1; D perhaps matches TRBD1 (5 bases). Germline CDR1 reads LNHDA; CDR2 reads SQIVND (reference sequence). V shed 7 bases and J shed 0 bases, with 15 bases lying between them. The CDR3 has 15 residues.

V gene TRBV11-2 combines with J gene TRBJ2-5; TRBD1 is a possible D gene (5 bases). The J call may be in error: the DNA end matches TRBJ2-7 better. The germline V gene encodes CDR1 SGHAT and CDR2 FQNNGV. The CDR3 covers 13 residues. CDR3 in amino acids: CASSSQGTSEQYF. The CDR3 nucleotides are TGTGCCAGCAGCTCTCAGGGCACTTCCGAGCAGTACTTC.

The CDR3 DNA is TGCAGCGTTGAAGGGCCTGATACGCAGTATTTT. Protein product: CSVEGPDTQYF. This chain connects TRBV29-1 to TRBJ2-3; D call uncertain. Between the trimmed V and J ends, which lost 1 base and 6 bases, there was a span of 5 bases. CDR3 length equals 11 residues. The V gene's germline CDR1 is SQVTM and CDR2 ANQGSEA.

In DNA form, the CDR3 reads TGCAGTGCTAGGGTTCGAGTGCAGCAGTACTTC. This translates into CSARVRVQQYF. The gene calls are TRBV20-1 and TRBJ2-7; D is uncertain. The CDR3 spans 11 residues. Germline values: CDR1 DFQATT, CDR2 SNEGSKA (reference sequence). Trimming shortened V by 3 bases and J by 8 bases, and 11 bases separated the two germline ends.

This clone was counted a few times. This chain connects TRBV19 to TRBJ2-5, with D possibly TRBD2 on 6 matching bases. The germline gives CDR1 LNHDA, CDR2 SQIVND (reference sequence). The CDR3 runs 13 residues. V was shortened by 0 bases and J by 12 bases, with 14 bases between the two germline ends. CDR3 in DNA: TGTGCCAGTAGTATAGATCGGGCGGGGATGGAGTACTTC. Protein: CASSIDRAGMEYF.

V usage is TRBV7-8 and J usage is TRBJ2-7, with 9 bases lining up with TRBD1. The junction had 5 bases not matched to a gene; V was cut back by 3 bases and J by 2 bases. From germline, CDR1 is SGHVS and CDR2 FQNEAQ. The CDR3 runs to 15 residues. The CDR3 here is CASSFWGQGPYEQYF. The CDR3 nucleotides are TGTGCCAGCAGCTTTTGGGGACAGGGCCCCTACGAGCAGTACTTC. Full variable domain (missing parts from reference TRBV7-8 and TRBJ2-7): GAGVSQSPRYKVAKRGQDVALRCDPISGHVSLFWYQQALGQGPEFLTYFQNEAQLDKSGLPSDRFFAERPEGSVSTLKIQRTQQEDSAVYLCASSFWGQGPYEQYFGPGTRLTVT.

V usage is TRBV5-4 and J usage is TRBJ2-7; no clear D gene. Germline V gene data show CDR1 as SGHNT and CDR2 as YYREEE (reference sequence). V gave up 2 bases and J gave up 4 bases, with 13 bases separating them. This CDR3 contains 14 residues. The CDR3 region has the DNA TGTGCCAGCAGCTTAAGCGACCGACCTTACGAGCAGTACTTC. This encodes CASSLSDRPYEQYF.

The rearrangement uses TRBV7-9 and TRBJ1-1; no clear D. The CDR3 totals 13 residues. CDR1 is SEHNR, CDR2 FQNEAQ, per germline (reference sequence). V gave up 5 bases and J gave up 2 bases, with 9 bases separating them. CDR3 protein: CASSLPPNTEAFF. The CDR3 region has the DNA TGTGCCAGCAGCCTTCCCCCCAACACTGAAGCTTTCTTT.

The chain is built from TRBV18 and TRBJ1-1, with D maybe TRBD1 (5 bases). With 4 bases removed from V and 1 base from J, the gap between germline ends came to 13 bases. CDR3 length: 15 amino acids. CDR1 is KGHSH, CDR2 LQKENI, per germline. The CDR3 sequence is CASSLGTTGNTEAFF. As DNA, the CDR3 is TGTGCCAGCTCACTAGGAACTACAGGGAACACTGAAGCTTTCTTT.

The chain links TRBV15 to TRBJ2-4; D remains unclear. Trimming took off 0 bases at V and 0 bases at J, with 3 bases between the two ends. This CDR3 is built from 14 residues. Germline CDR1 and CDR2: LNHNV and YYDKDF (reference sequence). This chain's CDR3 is CATSRDLAKNIQYF. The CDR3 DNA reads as TGTGCCACCAGCAGAGACCTAGCCAAAAACATTCAGTACTTC. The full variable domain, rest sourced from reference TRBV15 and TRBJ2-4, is DAMVIQNPRYQVTQFGKPVTLSCSQTLNHNVMYWYQQKSSQAPKLLFHYYDKDFNNEADTPDNFQSRRPNTSFCFLDIRSPGLGDTAMYLCATSRDLAKNIQYFGAGTRLSVL.

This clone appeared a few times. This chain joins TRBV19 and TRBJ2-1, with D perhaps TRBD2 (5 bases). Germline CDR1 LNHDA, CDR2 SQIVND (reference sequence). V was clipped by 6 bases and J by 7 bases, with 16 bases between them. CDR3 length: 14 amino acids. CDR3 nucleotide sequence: TGTGCCAGTAGATCACCATTAGCGTATAATGAGCAGTTCTTC. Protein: CASRSPLAYNEQFF.

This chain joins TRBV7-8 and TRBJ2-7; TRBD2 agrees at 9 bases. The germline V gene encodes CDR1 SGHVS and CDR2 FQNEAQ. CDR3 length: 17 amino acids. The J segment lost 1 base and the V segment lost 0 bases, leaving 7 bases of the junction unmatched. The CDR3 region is CASSLAMPTSGSYEQYF. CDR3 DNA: TGTGCCAGCAGCTTAGCGATGCCGACTAGCGGTTCCTACGAGCAGTACTTC.

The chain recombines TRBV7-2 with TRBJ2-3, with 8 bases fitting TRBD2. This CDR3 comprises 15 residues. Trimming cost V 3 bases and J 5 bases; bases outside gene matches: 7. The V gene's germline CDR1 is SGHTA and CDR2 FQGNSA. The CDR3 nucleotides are TGTGCCAGCAGCTTCCGGGGGGGCCGGGGAGATACGCAGTATTTT. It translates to CASSFRGGRGDTQYF.